This TCR beta chain was obtained from a study of blood T cell repertoires in COVID-19. Participant age was roughly 18 to 90 years, and participants resided in about two dozen US areas. The CDR3 loop spans 16 amino acids. With 4 bases removed from V and 6 bases from J, the gap between germline ends came to 18 bases. CDR1 and CDR2 (germline): LGHDT, YNNKEL (reference sequence). Produced via immunoSEQ multiplex PCR; TCRdb's table is partial and in-frame only. There are 210,000 or so clones in the sample; about 85% occur only once, and roughly a tenth lies in the top ten. Sequencing was performed on PBMCs or T cells enriched from blood (not recorded which). The V call is TRBV3-1 (or the pseudogene TRBV3-2), the J call TRBJ1-4, with D maybe TRBD1 (5 bases). The sequence derives from a man aged 30 to 45 who had recovered from COVID-19. DNA for the CDR3: TGTGCCAGCAGCCTCAGGGATCGCGGACGAGATGAAAAACTGTTTTTT. This translates into CASSLRDRGRDEKLFF.